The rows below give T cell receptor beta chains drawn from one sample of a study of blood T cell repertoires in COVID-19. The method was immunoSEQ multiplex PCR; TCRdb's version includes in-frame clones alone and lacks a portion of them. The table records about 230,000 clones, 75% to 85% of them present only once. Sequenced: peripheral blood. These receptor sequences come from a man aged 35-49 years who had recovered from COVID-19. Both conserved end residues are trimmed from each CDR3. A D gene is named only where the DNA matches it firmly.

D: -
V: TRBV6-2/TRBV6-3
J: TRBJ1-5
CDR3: ASSYARPRSNQPQH

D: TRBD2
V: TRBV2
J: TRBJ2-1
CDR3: ASSRTSGAYWEQF

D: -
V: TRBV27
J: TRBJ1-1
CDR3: ASSFWGGGTEAF

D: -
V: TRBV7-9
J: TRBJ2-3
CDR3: ASSLDWAGGQY

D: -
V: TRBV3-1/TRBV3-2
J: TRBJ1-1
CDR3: ASSQPPQGSGTEAF

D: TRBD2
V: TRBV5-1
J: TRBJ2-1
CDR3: ASRWASGNNEQF

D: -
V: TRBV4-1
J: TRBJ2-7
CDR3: ASSQGGARGAYEQY

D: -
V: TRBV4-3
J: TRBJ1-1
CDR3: ASSPSAGGGPNTEAF

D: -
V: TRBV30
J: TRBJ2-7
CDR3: AWSVMGGAYEQY

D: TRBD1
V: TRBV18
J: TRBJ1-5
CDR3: ASSPDRGPHQPQH

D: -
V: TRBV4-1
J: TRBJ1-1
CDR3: ASSQGPGTQGEAF

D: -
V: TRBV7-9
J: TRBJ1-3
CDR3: ASMEGNTIY

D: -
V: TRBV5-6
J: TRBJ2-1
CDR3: ASSLVASSSYNEQF

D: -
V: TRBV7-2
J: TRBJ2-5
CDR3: ASSLGRSREIQETQY

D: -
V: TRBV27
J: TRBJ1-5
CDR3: ASSFTGLGQPQH

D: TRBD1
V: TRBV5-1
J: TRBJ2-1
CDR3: ASSLATGTQF

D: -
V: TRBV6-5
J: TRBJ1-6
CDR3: ASRWGEGFNSPLH

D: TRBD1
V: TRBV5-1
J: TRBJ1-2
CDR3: ASSDPGGRYGYT

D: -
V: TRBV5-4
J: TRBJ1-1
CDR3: ASSLDSSNTEAF

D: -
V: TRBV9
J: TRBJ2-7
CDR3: ASSRGPLYEQY

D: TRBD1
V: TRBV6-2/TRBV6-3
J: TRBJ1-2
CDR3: ASSYRRTGPVGSGYT

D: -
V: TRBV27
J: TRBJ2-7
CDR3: ASGHRDAYEQY

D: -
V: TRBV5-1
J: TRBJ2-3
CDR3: ASSLGLWGVGRTDTQY

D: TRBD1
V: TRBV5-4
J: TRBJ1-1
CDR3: ASSGKGGAGTEAF

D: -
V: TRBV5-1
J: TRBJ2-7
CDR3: ASSLVTSLEQY

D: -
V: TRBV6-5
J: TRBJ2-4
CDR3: ASSQQGGAIIQY

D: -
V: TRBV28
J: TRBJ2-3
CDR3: ASSLWGRLETLY

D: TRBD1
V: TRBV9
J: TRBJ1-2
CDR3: ASSSLSGGTGSTYGYT

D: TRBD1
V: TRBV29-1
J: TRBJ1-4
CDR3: SVMTGNEKLF

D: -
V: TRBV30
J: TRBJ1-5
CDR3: AWAHRAGQPQH

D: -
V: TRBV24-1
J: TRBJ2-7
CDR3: ATSDFSPFYRLSYEQY

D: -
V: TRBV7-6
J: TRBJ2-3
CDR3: ASSPNSGTDTQY

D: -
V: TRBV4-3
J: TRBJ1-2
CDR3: ASSQEGVLNYGYT

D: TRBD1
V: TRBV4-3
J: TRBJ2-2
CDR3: ASSYIRTGRTGELF

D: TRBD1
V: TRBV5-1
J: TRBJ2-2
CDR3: ASSLGTGITGELF

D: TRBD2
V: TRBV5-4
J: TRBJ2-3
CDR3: ASTWAGGNTDTQY

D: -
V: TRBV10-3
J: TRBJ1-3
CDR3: AITSSGAGNTIY

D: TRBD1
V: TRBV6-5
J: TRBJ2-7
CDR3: ASSYSGTGDEQY

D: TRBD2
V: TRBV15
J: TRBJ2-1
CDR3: ATSRGGAGGGNEQF

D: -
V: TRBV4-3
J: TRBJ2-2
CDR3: ASSQDSLNTGELF

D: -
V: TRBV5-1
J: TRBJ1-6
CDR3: ASSLALGASYNSPLH

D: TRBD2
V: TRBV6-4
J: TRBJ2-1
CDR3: ASSPTQLAGDYNEQF

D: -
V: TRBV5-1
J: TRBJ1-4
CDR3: ASSLEGHGEKLF

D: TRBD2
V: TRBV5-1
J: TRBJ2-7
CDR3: ASSPGTSGDEQY

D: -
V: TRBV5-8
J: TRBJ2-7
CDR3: ATRGNSYEQY

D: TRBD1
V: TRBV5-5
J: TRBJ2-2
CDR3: ASTTGAGGDTGELF

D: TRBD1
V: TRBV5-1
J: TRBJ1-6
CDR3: ASSKKLTGDGSPLH

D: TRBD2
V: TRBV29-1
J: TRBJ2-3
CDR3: SGLGRGARDTQY

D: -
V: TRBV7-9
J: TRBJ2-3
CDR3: ASSSISGRTDTQY

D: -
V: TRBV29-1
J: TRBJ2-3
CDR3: SVLARSADTQY

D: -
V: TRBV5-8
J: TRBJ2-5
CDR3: ASSLAPRFSTQY

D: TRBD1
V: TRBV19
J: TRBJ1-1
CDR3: ASSINGQGAF